This is a list of T cell receptor beta chains from one sample in a study of T cells expressing NK-cell markers. TCRdb reanalyzed the 5' RACE reads, giving one entry per CDR3 protein sequence and no DNA. Across roughly 350,000 distinct CDR3 sequences, the top ten clones capture 4% to 6.5% of the sample. The sequencing input was blood T cells: a sorted CD56 or NKG2C T cell subset, CD4+ or CD8+ T cells, or bulk PBMC T cells (not recorded which). The receptor source for this set is a man aged 18-75 years in good health. CDR3s include the opening cysteine and the closing phenylalanine or tryptophan.

16,TRBJ2-3,TRBV12-3/TRBV12-4,CASSKRASGGADTQYF
14,TRBJ2-7,TRBV10-3,CAISPRAGTYEQYF
14,TRBJ2-2,TRBV7-2,CASSFGWSTGELFF
16,TRBJ1-5,TRBV28,CASSPSGAGFNQPQHF
15,TRBJ2-1,TRBV7-9,CASSPPGLDFNEQFF
14,TRBJ2-2,TRBV6-4,CASSLTSRTGELFF
14,TRBJ2-3,TRBV12-5,CASGAQGGTDTQYF
11,TRBJ2-1,TRBV20-1,CSVEGWNEQFF
16,TRBJ2-6,TRBV7-9,CASSLVGLPGANVLTF
12,TRBJ2-1,TRBV7-2,CASGEGGWEQFF
14,TRBJ2-3,TRBV12-3/TRBV12-4,CASRLAFRDTTQYF
15,TRBJ2-3,TRBV6-1,CASSEAGGDTDTQYF
18,TRBJ2-7,TRBV6-5,CASSYSVPGGAGSYEQYF
15,TRBJ1-4,TRBV18,CASSPGQGGEEKLFF
18,TRBJ2-2,TRBV27,CASSPIARGPGGTGELFF
16,TRBJ2-1,TRBV6-1,CASSRTGQGSYNEQFF
13,TRBJ1-1,TRBV27,CASSYTLNTEAFF
14,TRBJ2-3,TRBV15,CATRGGGGTDTQYF
14,TRBJ2-5,TRBV7-9,CASSWGVFGETQYF
15,TRBJ1-3,TRBV20-1,CSAQTGANSGNTIYF
16,TRBJ1-2,TRBV28,CASSSAWPTAKGGYTF
17,TRBJ2-5,TRBV7-2,CASSLGIRRGLVETQYF
14,TRBJ1-1,TRBV25-1,CASSEYGMNTEAFF
12,TRBJ1-1,TRBV3-1,CASSQARTEAFF
14,TRBJ2-2,TRBV10-2,CAGSGTASTGELFF